What follows are 10 T cell receptor beta chains derived from one specimen sequenced in a study of cytomegalovirus exposure and HLA in healthy donors. 60 Vbeta and 13 Jbeta primers were used in PCR. Method: immunoSEQ multiplex PCR; TCRdb's copy keeps in-frame clones and lacks some. The sample includes 200,000 to 250,000 clones, 77% seen only once; the top ten take roughly 2.5%. Input material: PBMCs. The receptor source for this set is a woman aged 55 to 70 in good health and CMV-seropositive.

The chain combines TRBV21-1 with TRBJ1-5; the D call in the table, TRBD1, was not verified against the DNA. TRBV21-1 represents a pseudogene. This CDR3 is built from 16 residues. The CDR3 protein is CASSPTDRGSNQPQHF. The CDR3 nucleotides are TGTGCCAGCAGCCCGACCGACAGGGGGAGCAATCAGCCCCAGCATTTT.

The gene calls are TRBV7-2 and TRBJ2-1; TRBD2 is a possible D gene (6 bases). The V and J ends lost 4 bases and 3 bases respectively, with 16 bases between them. CDR3 length equals 16 residues. From germline, CDR1 is SGHTA and CDR2 FQGNSA. The CDR3 nucleotides are TGTGCCAGCAGCTCCACCAGGAGTAGCGGCTACAATGAGCAGTTCTTC. It encodes CASSSTRSSGYNEQFF.

The chain couples TRBV6-4 to TRBJ2-7; 8 bases align to TRBD2. The germline V gene encodes CDR1 MRHNA and CDR2 SNTAGT. This CDR3 comprises 13 residues. V lost 10 bases, J lost 3 bases, and 8 bases stayed unmatched. CDR3 in amino acids: CAIPGTRIYEQYF. In DNA, the CDR3 is TGTGCCATCCCCGGGACTAGAATCTACGAGCAGTACTTC.

This clone has only one observation. V gene TRBV18 combines with J gene TRBJ1-1, with 7 bases lining up with TRBD1. With 3 bases clipped from V and 5 bases from J, the junction kept 6 bases outside the gene matches. CDR3 length: 14 amino acids. The germline V gene encodes CDR1 KGHSH and CDR2 LQKENI. The CDR3 region is CASSPQGEVTEAFF. The DNA of the CDR3 is TGTGCCAGCTCACCCCAGGGGGAAGTAACTGAAGCTTTCTTT.

This clone is a singleton in its sample. V and J are TRBV6-5 and TRBJ2-2; 14 nucleotides match TRBD2. There are 16 residues in the CDR3. Looked up from germline, CDR1 is MNHEY and CDR2 is SVGAGI. J gave up 5 bases and V 4 bases, and 3 bases lay outside the gene matches. The CDR3 DNA sequence: TGTGCCAGCAGTTCCCGACTAGCGGGAGGGACCGGGGAGCTGTTTTTT. Translated, it gives CASSSRLAGGTGELFF.

CDR3 bases: TGTGCCAGCAGCCCGGGACTGGCCAATGAGCAGTTCTTC. It is translated as CASSPGLANEQFF. V usage is TRBV6-5 and J usage is TRBJ2-1; D perhaps matches TRBD2 (6 bases). CDR1 and CDR2 (germline): MNHEY, SVGAGI. The CDR3 length is 13 residues. The ends were cut back, 6 bases at V and 6 bases at J, with 12 bases in the middle.

This chain uses TRBV9 with TRBJ2-7; 13 bases line up with TRBD2. The CDR3 has 18 amino acids. The trim removed 0 bases at V and 0 bases at J, leaving 6 bases unmatched. Germline V gives CDR1 SGDLS, CDR2 YYNGEE. CDR3 nucleotide sequence: TGTGCCAGCAGCGTAGGGTTGACTAGCGGGGGGCGCTCCTACGAGCAGTACTTC. This gives the protein CASSVGLTSGGRSYEQYF.

CDR3 sequence (DNA): TGTGCCAGCAGCTTAGATCCTGATGAGCAGTTCTTC. It codes for CASSLDPDEQFF. The chain couples TRBV11-3 to TRBJ2-1, with D unclear. Trimming pared 0 bases from V and 8 bases from J, leaving 5 bases between. CDR3 length: 12 residues. Germline CDR1 reads SGHNT; CDR2 reads YENEEA.

Notes on this clone: The junction does not match germline at one end; this may be a read error. The V call is TRBV7-9, the J call TRBJ1-1; D may be TRBD1 (5 bases). CDR1 and CDR2 (germline): SEHNR, FQNEAQ (reference sequence). There are 17 residues in the CDR3. CDR3 in amino acids: CSSSLGVGWGLNTEAFF. In DNA form, the CDR3 reads TGTTCCAGCAGCTTAGGGGTGGGGTGGGGCCTGAACACTGAAGCTTTCTTT. The variable domain in full, with the rest retrieved from reference TRBV7-9 and TRBJ1-1, is DTGVSQNPRHKITKRGQNVTFRCDPISEHNRLYWYRQTLGQGPEFLTYFQNEAQLEKSRLLSDRFSAERPKGSFSTLEIQRTEQGDSAMYLCSSSLGVGWGLNTEAFFGQGTRLTVV.

The V and J genes are TRBV6-6 and TRBJ2-7; 11 bases fit TRBD1. CDR3 size: 15 residues. Germline V gene data show CDR1 as MNHNY and CDR2 as SVGAGI (reference sequence). V lost 2 bases, J lost 3 bases, and 3 bases stayed unmatched. The CDR3 DNA is TGTGCCAGCAGTTACCCTGGGACAGGGGGCTACGAGCAGTACTTC. It specifies CASSYPGTGGYEQYF.